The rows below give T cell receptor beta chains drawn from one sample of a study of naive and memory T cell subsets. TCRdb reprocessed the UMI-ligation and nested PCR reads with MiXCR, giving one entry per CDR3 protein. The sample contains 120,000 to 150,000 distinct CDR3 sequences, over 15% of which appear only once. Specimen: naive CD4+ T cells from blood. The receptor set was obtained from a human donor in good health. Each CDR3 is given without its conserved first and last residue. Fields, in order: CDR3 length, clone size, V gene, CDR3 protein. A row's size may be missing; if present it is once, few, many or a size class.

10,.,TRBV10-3,AISETLNGYT
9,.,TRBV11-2,ASSTRAEAF
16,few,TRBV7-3,ASSPTTGDRWSNTEAF
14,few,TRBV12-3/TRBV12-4,ASSFEGGVNPYEQY
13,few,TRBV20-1,SARPREVRHQPQH
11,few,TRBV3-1,ASSPSRVGEQY
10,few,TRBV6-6,ASRALESEAF
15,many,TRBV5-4,ASSPYGTRRSYNEQF
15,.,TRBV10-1,ASSDGLAGRLQETQY
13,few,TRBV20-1,SASGASASTDTQY
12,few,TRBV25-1,ASSDPVGTDTQY
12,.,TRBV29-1,RHHLGERRYEQY
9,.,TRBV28,ACSGPYEQY
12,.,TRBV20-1,SVAGILNTGELF
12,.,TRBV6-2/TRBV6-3,ASSPMYSNQPQH
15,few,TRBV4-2,ASSPVGGGTGANVLT
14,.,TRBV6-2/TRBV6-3,ASSPVGSGRYNEQF
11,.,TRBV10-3,AISENRDETQY
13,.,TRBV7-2,ASSLRTGPSYEQY
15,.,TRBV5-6,ASSQWAGAVGTDTQY
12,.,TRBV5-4,ASSSDPGPETQY
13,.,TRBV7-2,ASSLAGLAAYEQY
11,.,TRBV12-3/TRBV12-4,ASSLWEGRPLH